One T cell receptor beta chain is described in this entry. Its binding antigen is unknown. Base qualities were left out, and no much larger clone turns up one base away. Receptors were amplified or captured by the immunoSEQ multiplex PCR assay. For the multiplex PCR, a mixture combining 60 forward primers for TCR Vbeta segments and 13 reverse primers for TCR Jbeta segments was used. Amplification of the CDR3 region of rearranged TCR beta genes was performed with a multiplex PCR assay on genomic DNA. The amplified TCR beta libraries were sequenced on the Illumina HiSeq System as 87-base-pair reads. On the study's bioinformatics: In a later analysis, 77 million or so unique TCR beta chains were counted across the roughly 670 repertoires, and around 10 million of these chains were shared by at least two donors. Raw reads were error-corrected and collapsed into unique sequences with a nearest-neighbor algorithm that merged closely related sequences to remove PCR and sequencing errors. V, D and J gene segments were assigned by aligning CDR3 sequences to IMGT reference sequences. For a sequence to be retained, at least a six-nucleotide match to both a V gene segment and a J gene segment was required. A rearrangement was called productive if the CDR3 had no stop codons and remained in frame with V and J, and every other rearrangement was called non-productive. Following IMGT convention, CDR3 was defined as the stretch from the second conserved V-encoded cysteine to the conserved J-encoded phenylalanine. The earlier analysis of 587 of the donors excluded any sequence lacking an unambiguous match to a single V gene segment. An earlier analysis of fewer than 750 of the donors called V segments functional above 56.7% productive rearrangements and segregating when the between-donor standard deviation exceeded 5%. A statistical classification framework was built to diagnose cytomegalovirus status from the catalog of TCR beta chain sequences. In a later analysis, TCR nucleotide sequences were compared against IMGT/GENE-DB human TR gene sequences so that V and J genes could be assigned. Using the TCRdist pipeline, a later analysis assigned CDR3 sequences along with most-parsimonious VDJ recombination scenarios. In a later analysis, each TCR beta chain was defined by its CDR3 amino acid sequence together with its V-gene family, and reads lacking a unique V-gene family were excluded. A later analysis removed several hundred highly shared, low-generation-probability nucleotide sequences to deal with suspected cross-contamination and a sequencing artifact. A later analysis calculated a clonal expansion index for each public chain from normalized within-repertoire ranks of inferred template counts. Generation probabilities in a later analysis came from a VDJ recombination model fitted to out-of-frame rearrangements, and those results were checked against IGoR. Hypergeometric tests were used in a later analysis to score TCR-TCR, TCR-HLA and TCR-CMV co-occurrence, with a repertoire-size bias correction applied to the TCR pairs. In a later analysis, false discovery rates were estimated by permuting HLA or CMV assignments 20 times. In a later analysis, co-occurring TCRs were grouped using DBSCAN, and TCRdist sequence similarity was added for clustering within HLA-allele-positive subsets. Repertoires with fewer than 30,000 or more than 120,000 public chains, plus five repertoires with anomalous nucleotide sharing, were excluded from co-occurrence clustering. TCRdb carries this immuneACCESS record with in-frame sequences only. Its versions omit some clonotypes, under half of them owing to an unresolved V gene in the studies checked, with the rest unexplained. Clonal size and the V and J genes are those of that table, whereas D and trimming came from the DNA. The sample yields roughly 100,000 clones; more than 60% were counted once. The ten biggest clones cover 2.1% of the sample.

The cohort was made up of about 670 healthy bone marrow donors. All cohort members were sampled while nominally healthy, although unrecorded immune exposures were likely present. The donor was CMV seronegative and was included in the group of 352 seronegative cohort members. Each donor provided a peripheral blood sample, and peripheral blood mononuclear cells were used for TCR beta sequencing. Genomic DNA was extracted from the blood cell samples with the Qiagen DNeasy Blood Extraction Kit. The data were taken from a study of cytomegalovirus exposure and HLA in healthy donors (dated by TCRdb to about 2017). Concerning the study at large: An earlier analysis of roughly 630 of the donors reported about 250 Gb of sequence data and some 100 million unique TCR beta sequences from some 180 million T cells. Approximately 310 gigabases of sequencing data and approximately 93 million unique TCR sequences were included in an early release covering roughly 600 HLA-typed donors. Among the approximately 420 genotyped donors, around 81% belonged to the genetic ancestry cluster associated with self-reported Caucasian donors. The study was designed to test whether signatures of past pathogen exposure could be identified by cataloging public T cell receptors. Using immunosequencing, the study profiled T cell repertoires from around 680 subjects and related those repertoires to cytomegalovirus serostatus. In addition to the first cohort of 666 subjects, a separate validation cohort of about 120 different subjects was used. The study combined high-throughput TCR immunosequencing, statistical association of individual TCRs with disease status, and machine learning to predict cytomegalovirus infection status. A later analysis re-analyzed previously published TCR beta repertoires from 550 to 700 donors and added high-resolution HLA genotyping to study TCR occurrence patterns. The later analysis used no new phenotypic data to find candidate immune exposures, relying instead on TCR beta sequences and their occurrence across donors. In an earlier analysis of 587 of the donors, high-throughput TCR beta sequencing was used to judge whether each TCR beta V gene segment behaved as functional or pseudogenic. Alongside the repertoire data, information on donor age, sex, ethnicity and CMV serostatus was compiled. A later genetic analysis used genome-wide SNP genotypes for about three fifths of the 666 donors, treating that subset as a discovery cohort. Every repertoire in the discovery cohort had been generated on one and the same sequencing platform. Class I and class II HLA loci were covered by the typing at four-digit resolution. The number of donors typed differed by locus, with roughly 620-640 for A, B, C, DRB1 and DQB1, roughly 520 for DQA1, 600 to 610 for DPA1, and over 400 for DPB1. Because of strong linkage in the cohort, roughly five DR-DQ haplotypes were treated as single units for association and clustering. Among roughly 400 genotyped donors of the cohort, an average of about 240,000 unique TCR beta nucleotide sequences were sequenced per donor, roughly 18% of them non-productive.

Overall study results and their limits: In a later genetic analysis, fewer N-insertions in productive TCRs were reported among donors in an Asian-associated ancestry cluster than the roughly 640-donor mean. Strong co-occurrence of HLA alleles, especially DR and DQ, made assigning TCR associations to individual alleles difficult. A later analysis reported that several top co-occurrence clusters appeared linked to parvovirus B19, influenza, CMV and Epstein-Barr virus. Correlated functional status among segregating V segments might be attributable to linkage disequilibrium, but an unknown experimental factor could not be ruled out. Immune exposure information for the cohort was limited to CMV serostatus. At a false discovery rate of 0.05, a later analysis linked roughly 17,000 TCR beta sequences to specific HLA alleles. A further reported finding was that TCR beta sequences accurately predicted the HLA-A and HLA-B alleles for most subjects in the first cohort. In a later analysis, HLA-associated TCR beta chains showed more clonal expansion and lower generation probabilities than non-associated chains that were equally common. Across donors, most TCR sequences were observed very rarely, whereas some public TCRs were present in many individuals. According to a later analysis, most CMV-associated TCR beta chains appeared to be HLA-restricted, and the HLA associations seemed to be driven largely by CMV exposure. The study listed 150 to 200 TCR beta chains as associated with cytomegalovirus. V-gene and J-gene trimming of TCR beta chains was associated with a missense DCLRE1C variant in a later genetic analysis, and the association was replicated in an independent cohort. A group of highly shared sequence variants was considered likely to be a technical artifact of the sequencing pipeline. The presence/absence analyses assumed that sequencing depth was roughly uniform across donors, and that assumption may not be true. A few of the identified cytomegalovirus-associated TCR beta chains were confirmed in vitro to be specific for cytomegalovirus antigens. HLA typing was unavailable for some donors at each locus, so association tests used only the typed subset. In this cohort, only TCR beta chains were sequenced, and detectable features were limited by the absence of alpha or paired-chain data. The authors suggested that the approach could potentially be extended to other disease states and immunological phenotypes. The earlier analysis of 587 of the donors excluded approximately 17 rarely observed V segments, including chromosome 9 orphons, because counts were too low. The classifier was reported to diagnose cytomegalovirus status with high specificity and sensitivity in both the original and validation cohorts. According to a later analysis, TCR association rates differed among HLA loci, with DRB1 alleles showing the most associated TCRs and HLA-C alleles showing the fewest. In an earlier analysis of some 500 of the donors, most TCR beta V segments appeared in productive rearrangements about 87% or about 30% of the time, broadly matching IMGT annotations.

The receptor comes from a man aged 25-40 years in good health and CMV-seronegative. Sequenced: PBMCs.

The DNA sequence is given as TGTGCCAGTAGTAGATTCGATGGGAGCTCCTACGAGCAGTACTTC. Its protein reads: CASSRFDGSSYEQYF. The sequence links TRBV19 to TRBJ2-7; the D region possibly corresponds to TRBD2 (5 bases align). CDR3 length: 15 amino acids, cysteine to phenylalanine. This entry keeps only the CDR3 DNA: 45 bases, framed from base 1. V was cut back by 4 bases and J by 0 bases, leaving a gap of 13 bases between them. In the germline V gene (reference sequence), CDR1 corresponds to LNHDA and CDR2 to SQIVND.